This T cell receptor (beta chain) was identified in a study of blood T cell repertoires in COVID-19. Whole-study context: The United States, Italy and Spain supplied acute and convalescent COVID-19 samples.

This clone was seen more than once but under ten times. The CDR3 consists of 15 residues. The junction had 13 bases not matched to a gene; V was cut back by 6 bases and J by 8 bases. From germline, CDR1 is ENHRY and CDR2 SYGVKD. Some clones are missing from TCRdb's copy, which holds only in-frame ones; the method was immunoSEQ multiplex PCR. The sample holds 200,000 to 250,000 clones, around four fifths seen once. The specimen sequenced was peripheral blood. J is TRBJ2-1 and V is TRBV10-3; TRBD2 matches at 7 bases. This receptor was identified in an elderly woman with active or convalescent COVID-19. The CDR3 region is CAISLGLERGDEQFF. CDR3 sequence (DNA): TGTGCCATCAGCCTTGGACTAGAAAGGGGCGATGAGCAGTTCTTC.